The clone carrying this T cell receptor beta chain was seen a single time. Sequencing used immunoSEQ multiplex PCR; TCRdb keeps in-frame clones, though not all of them. This sample has over 400,000 clones, with 89% found just once. The data originate from a study of Ad26.COV2.S vaccination and SARS-CoV-2 variants. Treatment specified: roughly 18 received Ad26.COV2.S at low or high dose, single or two shots; 5 received placebo; per-sample allocation not given. Sampling took place 63 days after the first vaccine or placebo injection. With 2 bases removed from V and 6 bases from J, the gap between germline ends came to 17 bases. This CDR3 contains 15 residues. Germline CDR1 and CDR2: MNHNY and SVGAGI (reference sequence).

The material was peripheral blood, obtained in a trial of Ad26.COV2.S vaccine versus placebo. The receptor was isolated from a person aged 18-65 years who received the Ad26.COV2.S COVID-19 vaccine or a placebo. The V call is TRBV6-6, the J call TRBJ2-7; D unclear. CDR3 loop: CASSYGLRLPGEQYV. The CDR3 DNA reads TGTGCCAGCAGTTACGGGTTAAGGCTCCCTGGCGAGCAGTACGTC.